The TCR beta chain under discussion was sequenced for a study of blood T cell repertoires in COVID-19. Sequenced by immunoSEQ multiplex PCR; TCRdb stores in-frame clones only, minus some. Altogether around 55,000 clones are present, 75% to 95% being singletons, with the ten largest covering around an eighth. This clone was observed once. With 1 base removed from V and 2 bases from J, the gap between germline ends came to 10 bases. Germline V gene data show CDR1 as LGHNA and CDR2 as YNFKEQ. The CDR3 runs to 15 residues. The sequencing sample was made of peripheral blood. V and J are TRBV4-2 and TRBJ2-3; a possible D gene is TRBD1 (6 bases). The source is a human donor with active COVID-19. The donor label of this sample is uncertain. For the CDR3, the DNA is TGTGCCAGCAGCCAAGGTTCAGGGGTCACAGATACGCAGTATTTT. Residues: CASSQGSGVTDTQYF.